These 14 T cell receptor beta chains were all obtained from the same sample, sequenced in a study of cytomegalovirus exposure and HLA in healthy donors. TCRdb keeps only in-frame clones here, not all; method: immunoSEQ multiplex PCR. The sample has around 94,000 clones, about 95% seen once. Sequencing used PBMCs. Receptors originate from a woman aged 18 to 35 in good health and CMV-seronegative.

The J gene is TRBJ2-7, the V gene TRBV11-3, with 8 bases fitting TRBD2. The V gene end was trimmed by 1 base and the J gene end by 2 bases; junction bases not matched to a gene: 1. There are 14 residues in the CDR3. Looked up from germline, CDR1 is SGHNT and CDR2 is YENEEA. The CDR3 loop is CASSLGGGTYEQYF. CDR3 sequence (DNA): TGTGCCAGCAGCTTAGGCGGGGGGACCTACGAGCAGTACTTC.

The gene calls are TRBV19 and TRBJ2-7; 7 bases align to TRBD2. The CDR3 runs to 15 residues. The ends lost 4 bases at V and 3 bases at J; junction bases unmatched: 9. Germline V CDR1 and CDR2: LNHDA, SQIVND (reference sequence). This CDR3 reads CASSTTSRGNYEQYF. CDR3 coding DNA: TGTGCCAGTAGTACGACTAGCCGGGGTAACTACGAGCAGTACTTC.

The chain joins TRBV25-1 to TRBJ2-3; TRBD2 matches 8 bases. The V and J ends lost 3 bases and 5 bases, in that order; junction bases with no gene match: 16. From germline, CDR1 is MGHDK and CDR2 SYGVNS. CDR3 length equals 18 residues. CDR3 protein: CASSEVRGLGVPVDTQYF. DNA of the CDR3: TGTGCCAGCAGTGAGGTAAGGGGACTAGGGGTACCGGTAGATACGCAGTATTTT.

The CDR3 region has the DNA TGTGCCAGCAGCCTGGGACACAATAGCAATCAGCCCCAGCATTTT. Translated, it gives CASSLGHNSNQPQHF. This chain uses TRBV4-2 with TRBJ1-5; tentative D call: TRBD1 (6 bases). The germline V gene encodes CDR1 LGHNA and CDR2 YNFKEQ. Trimming took 4 bases from V and 0 from J, leaving 10 bases between them. This CDR3 spans 15 amino acids.

The rearrangement joins TRBV6-5 to TRBJ1-3, with D unclear. V gave up 2 bases and J gave up 2 bases, with 7 bases separating them. In germline, CDR1 is MNHEY, CDR2 SVGAGI. The CDR3 has 14 residues. The CDR3 here is CASSYGPAGNTIYF. The DNA for the CDR3 is TGTGCCAGCAGTTACGGGCCGGCTGGAAACACCATATATTTT.

The J gene is TRBJ1-2, the V gene TRBV6-5; unclear D gene. Trimming took 5 bases from V and 0 from J, leaving 7 bases between them. CDR1 is MNHEY, CDR2 SVGAGI, per germline. The CDR3 is 13 amino acids. CDR3: CASSAGANYGYTF. CDR3 coding DNA: TGTGCCAGCAGTGCCGGAGCTAACTATGGCTACACCTTC.

The V and J genes are TRBV5-1 and TRBJ2-3; 9 positions agree with TRBD2. Germline assignment: CDR1 SGHRS and CDR2 YFSETQ. The CDR3 spans 16 residues. J gave up 0 bases and V 0 bases, and 2 bases lay outside the gene matches. CDR3 in DNA: TGCGCCAGCAGCTTGGCTAGCGGGGCCAGCACAGATACGCAGTATTTT. It specifies CASSLASGASTDTQYF.

V gene TRBV5-4 combines with J gene TRBJ2-5; 11 nucleotides line up with TRBD1. CDR3 length equals 16 residues. Germline CDR1 is SGHNT and CDR2 is YYREEE (reference sequence). J was trimmed by 2 bases and V by 4 bases; bases with no gene match: 7. The CDR3, as DNA: TGTGCCAGCAGCCGGACAGGGGGCGCGGATCAAGAGACCCAGTACTTC. This sequence encodes CASSRTGGADQETQYF.

V is TRBV29-1 and J is TRBJ2-1; TRBD2 matches at 8 bases. This CDR3 has 16 amino acids. V lost 3 bases to trimming and J lost 2 bases; unmatched junction nucleotides: 9. Germline loops: CDR1 SQVTM, CDR2 ANQGSEA. The CDR3, as DNA: TGCAGCGTTGAGGATTGGCGGGAGGCCACCTACAATGAGCAGTTCTTC. This encodes CSVEDWREATYNEQFF.

V usage is TRBV7-9 and J usage is TRBJ2-1; D might be TRBD2 (5 bases). Germline V CDR1 and CDR2: SEHNR, FQNEAQ (reference sequence). The CDR3 has 13 amino acids. Trimming pared 4 bases from V and 7 bases from J, leaving 11 bases between. As DNA, the CDR3 is TGTGCCAGCAGCTGGGAGAGCAATAATGAGCAGTTCTTC. It yields the protein CASSWESNNEQFF.

The genes are TRBV27 and TRBJ1-3; no clear D. The CDR3 is 15 amino acids. The V end was cut by 6 bases, the J end by 0 bases, with 12 bases between. From germline, CDR1 is MNHEY and CDR2 SMNVEV (reference sequence). The CDR3 sequence is CASSLNESSGNTIYF. For the CDR3, the DNA is TGTGCCAGCAGCCTAAACGAGAGCTCTGGAAACACCATATATTTT.

CDR3: CASSESREITDTQYF. The CDR3 DNA sequence: TGTGCCAGCAGTGAATCGCGGGAGATAACAGATACGCAGTATTTT. The chain recombines TRBV6-4 with TRBJ2-3; 7 bases align to TRBD2. CDR1 and CDR2 from the germline V gene are MRHNA and SNTAGT. The V segment lost 3 bases and the J segment 3 bases; nucleotides outside the gene matches: 6. The CDR3 is 15 amino acids.

The CDR3 loop reads CASSLLAGTSNYEQYF. Written as DNA, the CDR3 is TGTGCCAGCAGCTTACTAGCGGGGACATCAAACTACGAGCAGTACTTC. The chain couples TRBV11-2 to TRBJ2-7; TRBD2 matches at 9 bases. Germline-derived CDR1 and CDR2 are SGHAT and FQNNGV. The V gene end was trimmed by 2 bases and the J gene end by 3 bases; junction bases not matched to a gene: 8. This CDR3 contains 16 residues. Together with reference TRBV11-2 and TRBJ2-7, the CDR3 gives the full variable domain: EAGVAQSPRYKIIEKRQSVAFWCNPISGHATLYWYQQILGQGPKLLIQFQNNGVVDDSQLPKDRFSAERLKGVDSTLKIQPAKLEDSAVYLCASSLLAGTSNYEQYFGPGTRLTVT.

This sequence joins TRBV7-9 and TRBJ1-1; D possibly corresponds to TRBD1 (5 bases). V lost 1 base to trimming and J lost 1 base, with 13 bases between them. Germline values: CDR1 SEHNR, CDR2 FQNEAQ (reference sequence). The CDR3 loop spans 16 amino acids. The CDR3 coding sequence is TGTGCCAGCAGCTTAGATCGGGCAGGGCCGAACACTGAAGCTTTCTTT. It codes for CASSLDRAGPNTEAFF.